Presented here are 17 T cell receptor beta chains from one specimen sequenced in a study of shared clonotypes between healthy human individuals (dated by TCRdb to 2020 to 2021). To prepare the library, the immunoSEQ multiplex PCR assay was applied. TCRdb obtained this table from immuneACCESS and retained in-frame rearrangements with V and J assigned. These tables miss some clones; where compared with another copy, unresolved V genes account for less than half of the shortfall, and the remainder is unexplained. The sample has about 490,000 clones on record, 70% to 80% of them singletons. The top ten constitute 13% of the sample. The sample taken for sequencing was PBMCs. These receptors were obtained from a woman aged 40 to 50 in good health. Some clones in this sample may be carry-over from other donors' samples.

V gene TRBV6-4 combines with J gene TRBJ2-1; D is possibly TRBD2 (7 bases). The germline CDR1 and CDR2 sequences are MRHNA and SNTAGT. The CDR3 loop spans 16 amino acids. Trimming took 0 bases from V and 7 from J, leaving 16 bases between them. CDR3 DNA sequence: TGTGCCAGCAGTGACTCTCGGGGGCGGGGGTCGAATGAGCAGTTCTTC. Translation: CASSDSRGRGSNEQFF.

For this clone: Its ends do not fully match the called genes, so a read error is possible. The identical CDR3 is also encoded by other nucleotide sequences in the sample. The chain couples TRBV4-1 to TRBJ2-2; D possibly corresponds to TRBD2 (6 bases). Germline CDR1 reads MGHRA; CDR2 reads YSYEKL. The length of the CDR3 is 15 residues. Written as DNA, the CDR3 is TGTGCCAGCAGCCAAGATCACGGGAGTACCGGGGAGCTGTTTTTT. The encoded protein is CASSQDHGSTGELFF.

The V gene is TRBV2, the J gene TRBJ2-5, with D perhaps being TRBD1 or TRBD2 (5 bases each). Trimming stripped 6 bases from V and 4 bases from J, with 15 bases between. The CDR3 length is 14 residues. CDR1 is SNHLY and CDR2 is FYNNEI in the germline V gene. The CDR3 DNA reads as TGTGCCAGCAGACCTGCACCGGGACGAGAGACCCAGTACTTC. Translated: CASRPAPGRETQYF.

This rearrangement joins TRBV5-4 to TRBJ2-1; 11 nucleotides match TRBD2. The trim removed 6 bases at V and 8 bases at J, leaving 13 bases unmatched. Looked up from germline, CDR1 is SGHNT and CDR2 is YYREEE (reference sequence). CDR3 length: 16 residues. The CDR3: CASTKSSGRADDEQFF. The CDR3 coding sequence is TGTGCCAGCACCAAAAGTAGCGGGAGGGCCGACGATGAGCAGTTCTTC.

The CDR3 region has the DNA TGTGCCAGCAGCTTGTGGGCTAGCGGGCCAGAGACCCAGTACTTC. Translated, it gives CASSLWASGPETQYF. The chain recombines TRBV5-4 with TRBJ2-5; 8 bases align to TRBD2. CDR3 size: 15 residues. Germline CDR1 reads SGHNT; CDR2 reads YYREEE (reference sequence). V shed 1 base, J shed 4 bases, and the junction held 6 bases outside the gene matches.

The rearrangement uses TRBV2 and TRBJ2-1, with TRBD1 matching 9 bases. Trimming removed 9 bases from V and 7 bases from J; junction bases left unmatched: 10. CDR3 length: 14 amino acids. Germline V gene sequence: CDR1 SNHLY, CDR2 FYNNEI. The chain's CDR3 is CARGDRGGNNEQFF. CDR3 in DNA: TGTGCCAGGGGTGACAGGGGGGGTAATAATGAGCAGTTCTTC. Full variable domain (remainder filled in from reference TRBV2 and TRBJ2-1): EPEVTQTPSHQVTQMGQEVILRCVPISNHLYFYWYRQILGQKVEFLVSFYNNEISEKSEIFDDQFSVERPDGSNFTLKIRSTKLEDSAMYFCARGDRGGNNEQFFGPGTRLTVL.

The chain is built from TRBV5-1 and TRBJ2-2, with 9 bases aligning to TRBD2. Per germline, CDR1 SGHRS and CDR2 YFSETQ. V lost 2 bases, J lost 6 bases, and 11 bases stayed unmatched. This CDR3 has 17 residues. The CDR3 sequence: CASSFSHGGRVAGELFF. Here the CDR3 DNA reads TGCGCCAGCAGCTTCTCCCATGGCGGGAGGGTCGCCGGGGAGCTGTTTTTT. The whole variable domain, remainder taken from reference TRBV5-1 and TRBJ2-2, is KAGVTQTPRYLIKTRGQQVTLSCSPISGHRSVSWYQQTPGQGLQFLFEYFSETQRNKGNFPGRFSGRQFSNSRSEMNVSTLELGDSALYLCASSFSHGGRVAGELFFGEGSRLTVL.

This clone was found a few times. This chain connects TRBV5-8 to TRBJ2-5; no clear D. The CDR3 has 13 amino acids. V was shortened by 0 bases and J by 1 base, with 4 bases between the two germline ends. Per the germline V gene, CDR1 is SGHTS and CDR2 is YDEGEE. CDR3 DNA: TGTGCCAGCAGCTTGGGAGTCCAAGAGACCCAGTACTTC. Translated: CASSLGVQETQYF.

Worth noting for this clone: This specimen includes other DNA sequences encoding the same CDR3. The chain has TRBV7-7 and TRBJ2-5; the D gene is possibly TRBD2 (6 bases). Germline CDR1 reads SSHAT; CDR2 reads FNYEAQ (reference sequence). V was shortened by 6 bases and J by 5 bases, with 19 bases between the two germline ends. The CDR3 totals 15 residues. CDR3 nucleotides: TGTGCCAGCAGTGTAGGGGACTGGGGCCGGGAGACCCAGTACTTC. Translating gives CASSVGDWGRETQYF. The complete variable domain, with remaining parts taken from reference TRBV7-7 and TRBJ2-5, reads GAGVSQSPRYKVTKRGQDVTLRCDPISSHATLYWYQQALGQGPEFLTYFNYEAQPDKSGLPSDRFSAERPEGSISTLTIQRTEQRDSAMYRCASSVGDWGRETQYFGPGTRLLVL.

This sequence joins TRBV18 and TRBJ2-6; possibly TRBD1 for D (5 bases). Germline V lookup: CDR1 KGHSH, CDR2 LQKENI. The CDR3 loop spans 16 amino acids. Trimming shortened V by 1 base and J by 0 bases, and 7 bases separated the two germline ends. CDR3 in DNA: TGTGCCAGCTCACCACTTCAGGGCTCTGGGGCCAACGTCCTGACTTTC. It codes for CASSPLQGSGANVLTF.

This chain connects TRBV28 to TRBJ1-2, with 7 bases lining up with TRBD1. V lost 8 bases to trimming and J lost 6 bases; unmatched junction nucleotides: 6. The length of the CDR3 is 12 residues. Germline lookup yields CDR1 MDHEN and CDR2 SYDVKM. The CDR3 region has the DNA TGTGCCAGCCGACAGGGCAGGGATGGCTACACCTTC. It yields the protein CASRQGRDGYTF.

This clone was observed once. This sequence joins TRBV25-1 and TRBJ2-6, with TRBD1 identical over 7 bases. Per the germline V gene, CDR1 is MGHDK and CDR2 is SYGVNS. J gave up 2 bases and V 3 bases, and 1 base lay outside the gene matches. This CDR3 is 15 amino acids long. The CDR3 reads CASSDDRAGANVLTF. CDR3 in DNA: TGTGCCAGCAGTGACGACAGGGCTGGGGCCAACGTCCTGACTTTC.

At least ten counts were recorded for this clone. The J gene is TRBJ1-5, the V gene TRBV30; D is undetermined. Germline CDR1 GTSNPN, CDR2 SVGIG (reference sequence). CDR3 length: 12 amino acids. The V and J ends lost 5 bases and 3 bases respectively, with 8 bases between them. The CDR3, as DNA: TGTGCCTGGGGACGGATCAATCAGCCCCAGCATTTT. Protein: CAWGRINQPQHF. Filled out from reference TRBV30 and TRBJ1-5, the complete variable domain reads SQTIHQWPATLVQPVGSPLSLECTVEGTSNPNLYWYRQAAGRGLQLLFYSVGIGQISSEVPQNLSASRPQDRQFILSSKKLLLSDSGFYLCAWGRINQPQHFGDGTRLSIL.

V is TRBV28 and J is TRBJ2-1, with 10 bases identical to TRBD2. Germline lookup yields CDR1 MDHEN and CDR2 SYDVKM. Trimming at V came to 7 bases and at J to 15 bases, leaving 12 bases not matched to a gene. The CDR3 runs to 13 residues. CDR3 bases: TGTGCCAGCACCCGGACTAGCGGTGGGGAGGGGTTCTTC. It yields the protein CASTRTSGGEGFF.

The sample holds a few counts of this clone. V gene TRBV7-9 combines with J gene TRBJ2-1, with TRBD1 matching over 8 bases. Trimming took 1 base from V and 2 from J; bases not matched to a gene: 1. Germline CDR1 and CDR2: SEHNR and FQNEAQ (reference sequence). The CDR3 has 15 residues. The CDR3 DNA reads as TGTGCCAGCAGCTTAGGGACAGGGACCTACAATGAGCAGTTCTTC. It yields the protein CASSLGTGTYNEQFF.

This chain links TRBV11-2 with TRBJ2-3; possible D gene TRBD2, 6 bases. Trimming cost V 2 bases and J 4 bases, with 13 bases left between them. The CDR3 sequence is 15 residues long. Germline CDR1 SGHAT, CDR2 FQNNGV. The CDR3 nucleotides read TGTGCCAGCAGCTTAAAGGAGGGATGGGCAGATACGCAGTATTTT. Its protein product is CASSLKEGWADTQYF.

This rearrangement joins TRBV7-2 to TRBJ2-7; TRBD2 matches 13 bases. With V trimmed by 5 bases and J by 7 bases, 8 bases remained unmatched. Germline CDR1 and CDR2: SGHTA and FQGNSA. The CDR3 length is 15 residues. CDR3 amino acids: CASSPGTSGVLEQYF. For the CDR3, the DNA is TGTGCCAGCAGCCCGGGGACTAGCGGGGTGTTGGAGCAGTACTTC.